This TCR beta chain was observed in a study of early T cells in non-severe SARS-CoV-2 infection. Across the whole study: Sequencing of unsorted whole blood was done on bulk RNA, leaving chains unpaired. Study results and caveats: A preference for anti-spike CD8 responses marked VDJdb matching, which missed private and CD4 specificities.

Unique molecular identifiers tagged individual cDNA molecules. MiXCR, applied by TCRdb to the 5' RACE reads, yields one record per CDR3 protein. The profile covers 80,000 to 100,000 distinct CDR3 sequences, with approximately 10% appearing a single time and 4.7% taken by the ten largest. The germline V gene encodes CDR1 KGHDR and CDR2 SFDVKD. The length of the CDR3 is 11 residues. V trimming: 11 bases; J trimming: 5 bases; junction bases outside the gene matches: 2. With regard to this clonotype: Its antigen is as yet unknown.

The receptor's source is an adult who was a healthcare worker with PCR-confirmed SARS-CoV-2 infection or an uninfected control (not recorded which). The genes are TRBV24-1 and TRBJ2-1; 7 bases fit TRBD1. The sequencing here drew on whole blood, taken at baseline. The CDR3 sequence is CASRGNNEQFF. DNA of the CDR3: TGTGCCAGCAGGGGGAACAATGAGCAGTTCTTC.